Presented here are 3 T cell receptor beta chains from one specimen sequenced in a study of immune evolution from preneoplasia to lung adenocarcinoma (dated by TCRdb to the early 2020s). Library construction relied on the immunoSEQ multiplex PCR assay. Not all clones reach the TCRdb copy of this immuneACCESS table, which keeps in-frame sequences only. Checked studies attribute under half of the gap to unresolved V genes and leave the rest unexplained. The sample includes more than 8,500 clones, with 90% observed a single time. The ten largest clones add up to about 2.5% of the sample. Sequencing was carried out using FFPE invasive lung adenocarcinoma tissue. This specimen's cell subset or site label, per the study, means: frankly invasive lung adenocarcinoma (ADC). The source is a person aged 70 to 85 with invasive lung adenocarcinoma.

The J gene is TRBJ2-1, the V gene TRBV7-9; D perhaps matches TRBD2 (5 bases). Germline-derived CDR1 and CDR2 are SEHNR and FQNEAQ (reference sequence). The CDR3 has 12 residues. V was cut by 6 bases and J by 4 bases, with 7 bases left in between. CDR3: CASSSGYNEQFF. In DNA form, the CDR3 reads TGTGCCAGCAGTTCGGGGTACAATGAGCAGTTCTTC.

This clone appeared once. The V call is TRBV28, the J call TRBJ2-3; D gene unclear. The CDR3 consists of 12 residues. Trimming removed 7 bases from V and 6 bases from J, with 11 bases in between. The V gene's germline CDR1 is MDHEN and CDR2 SYDVKM. In nucleotides, the CDR3 is TGTGCCAGCACCCAAGTGTCGGATACGCAGTATTTT. Protein product: CASTQVSDTQYF.

The rearrangement joins TRBV10-1 to TRBJ1-4; TRBD1 is a possible D gene (6 bases). The CDR3 extends over 16 amino acids. Per the germline V gene, CDR1 is WNHNN and CDR2 is SYGVQD (reference sequence). Trimming shortened V by 10 bases and J by 2 bases, and 20 bases separated the two germline ends. The CDR3 is CANPPPGARTNEKLFF. In DNA form, the CDR3 reads TGCGCCAACCCGCCTCCGGGGGCGAGGACTAATGAAAAACTGTTTTTT.